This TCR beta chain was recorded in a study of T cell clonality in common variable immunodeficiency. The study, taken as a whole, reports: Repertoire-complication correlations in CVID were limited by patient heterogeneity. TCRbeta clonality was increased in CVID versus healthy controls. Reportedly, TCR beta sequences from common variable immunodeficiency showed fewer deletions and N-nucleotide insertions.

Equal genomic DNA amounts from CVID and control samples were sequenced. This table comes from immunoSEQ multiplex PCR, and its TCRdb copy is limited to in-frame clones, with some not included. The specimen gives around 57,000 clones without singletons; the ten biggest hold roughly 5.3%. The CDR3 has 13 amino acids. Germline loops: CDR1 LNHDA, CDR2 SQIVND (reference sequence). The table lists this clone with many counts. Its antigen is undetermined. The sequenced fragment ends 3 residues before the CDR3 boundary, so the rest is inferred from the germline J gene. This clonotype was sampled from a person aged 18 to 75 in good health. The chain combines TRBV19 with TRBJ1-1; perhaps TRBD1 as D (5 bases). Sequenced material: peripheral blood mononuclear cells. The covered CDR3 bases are TGTGCCACCATATCATTATGGGGGGACGAA. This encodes CATISLWGDE. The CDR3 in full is CATISLWGDEAFF.